This note documents a single T cell receptor (beta chain) sequence. The V gene's germline CDR1 is MGHRA and CDR2 YSYEKL. The CDR3 length is 15 residues. V lost 4 bases to trimming and J lost 0 bases, with 12 bases between them. Allocation to cohorts depended on clinical history reported by the participants. Assay used: immunoSEQ multiplex PCR; TCRdb lists only in-frame clones, some missing. In the table there are about 380,000 clones, approximately 89% of which are singletons. This sample stems from a study of blood T cell repertoires in COVID-19. This clonotype was obtained from a man aged 30-40 years who had recovered from COVID-19. The sequenced sample was PBMCs or T cells enriched from blood (not recorded which). The gene calls are TRBV4-1 and TRBJ1-1, with D maybe TRBD1 (5 bases). The CDR3 region is CASSRGGFMNTEAFF. The CDR3, as DNA: TGCGCCAGCAGCCGCGGGGGATTCATGAACACTGAAGCTTTCTTT.